The rows below give T cell receptor beta chains drawn from one sample of a study of blood T cell repertoires in COVID-19. Produced via immunoSEQ multiplex PCR; TCRdb's table is partial and in-frame only. Of tens of thousands of clones in the sample, 70% to 85% are singletons; the top ten hold 2.5% to 3%. Sequencing was carried out using peripheral blood. These receptors all come from a man over 45 with acute or convalescent COVID-19. Each CDR3 is given with its conserved first and last residue. D genes are given only for firm matches. Some rows mark clone size as missing; the rest say once, few, many or name a class of expanded clone.

>TRBJ1-1|TRBV27|once|15|-
TGTGCCAGCAGTGCGGAGTTGGGACAAAATCTGAGGGCTTTCTTT
CASSAELGQNLRAFF
>TRBJ1-2|TRBV7-3|-|14|TRBD1
TGTGCCAGCAGCTCCGGGACAGGGGGATATGGCTACACCTTC
CASSSGTGGYGYTF
>TRBJ1-5|TRBV10-3|-|15|-
TGTGCCATCAGTGAGGACAGGTCGGGCAATCAGCCCCAGCATTTT
CAISEDRSGNQPQHF
>TRBJ1-2|TRBV5-1|-|15|TRBD1
TGCGCCAGCAGCCAAAACCCGGACAGGGAGGATGGCTACACCTTC
CASSQNPDREDGYTF
>TRBJ2-6|TRBV28|-|19|-
TGTGCCAGCAGTTCCCCTCTGGAACAGGGAAGGACTGGGGCCAACGTCCTGACTTTC
CASSSPLEQGRTGANVLTF
>TRBJ1-2|TRBV29-1|-|16|TRBD1
TGCAGCGTTGAAGATTTTACGGACAGGGAAAACTATGGCTACACCTTC
CSVEDFTDRENYGYTF
>TRBJ1-1|TRBV12-3/TRBV12-4|-|13|TRBD1
TGTGCCACCCACAGGGGGCGATACACTGAAGCTTTCTTT
CATHRGRYTEAFF
>TRBJ2-2|TRBV19|-|15|TRBD1
TGTGCCAGTAGTAAGGACAGGGGAGGGACCGGGGAGCTGTTTTTT
CASSKDRGGTGELFF
>TRBJ2-1|TRBV2|once|15|TRBD2
TGTGCCAGCAGTAAACTAGCGGGGGTTTCCAATGAGCAGTTCTTC
CASSKLAGVSNEQFF
>TRBJ2-7|TRBV11-2|-|15|-
TGTGCCAGCAGTTATTGGGGCAGGAATACCTACGAGCAGTACTTC
CASSYWGRNTYEQYF
>TRBJ2-1|TRBV19|-|15|TRBD1
TGTGCCAGTAGCCTCATCCGGGACAGTAACAATGAGCAGTTCTTC
CASSLIRDSNNEQFF
>TRBJ2-1|TRBV28|-|17|TRBD1
TGTGCCAGCAGTTCGACAGGGGGCGCCGCTGGAGGGCCTGGACAGTTCTTC
CASSSTGGAAGGPGQFF
>TRBJ1-1|TRBV6-5|-|15|-
TGTGCCAGCAGTTACTCTTCGACAGTCAACACTGAAGCTTTCTTT
CASSYSSTVNTEAFF
>TRBJ2-5|TRBV7-9|-|18|TRBD2
TGTGCCAGCAGCTTAGCGGTTCGACTAGCGGTCCAGGGGGAGACCCAGTACTTC
CASSLAVRLAVQGETQYF
>TRBJ2-1|TRBV18|-|15|-
TGTGCCAGCACCACATCGGGGGAACTCTACAATGAGCAGTTCTTC
CASTTSGELYNEQFF
>TRBJ2-1|TRBV14|-|15|TRBD2
TGTGCCAGCAGCCAAGAGGGGCGACTAGCGGTTATTCAGTTCTTC
CASSQEGRLAVIQFF
>TRBJ1-1|TRBV3-1/TRBV3-2|few|16|TRBD1
TGTGCCAGCAGCGTAGGAGCAGGGGGCCCGAACACTGAAGCTTTCTTT
CASSVGAGGPNTEAFF
>TRBJ1-6|TRBV3-1/TRBV3-2|-|14|-
TGTGCCAGCAGCCACGAACAGGATAATTCACCCCTCCACTTT
CASSHEQDNSPLHF
>TRBJ2-7|TRBV7-9|-|14|-
TGTGCCAGCAGCTTAGGGGGCCTCTCCTACGAGCAGTACTTC
CASSLGGLSYEQYF
>TRBJ1-2|TRBV7-3|-|14|-
TGTGCCAGCAGCCTCCGTAGACACCCTTATGGCTACACCTTC
CASSLRRHPYGYTF
>TRBJ2-7|TRBV5-6|-|14|-
TGTGCCAGCAGCGGGACTGGACAGGCCTACGAGCAGTACTTC
CASSGTGQAYEQYF
>TRBJ2-7|TRBV7-3|few|14|TRBD1
TGTGCCAGCAGCCCGGGACAGGGGAACTACGAGCAGTACTTC
CASSPGQGNYEQYF
>TRBJ1-1|TRBV27|-|13|-
TGTGCCAGCACCCCAAATCTAGAGGGTGAAGCTTTCTTT
CASTPNLEGEAFF
>TRBJ2-7|TRBV6-1|-|14|TRBD1
TGTGCCAGCAGTGAAACAGGGGAAATCTACGAGCAGTACTTC
CASSETGEIYEQYF
>TRBJ2-3|TRBV7-8|-|11|-
TGTGCCAGCAGCTTCCAGGATACGCAGTATTTT
CASSFQDTQYF
>TRBJ2-2|TRBV19|-|12|-
TGTGCCAGACCCGGAGCGACCGGGGAGCTGTTTTTT
CARPGATGELFF
>TRBJ1-1|TRBV5-6|-|13|TRBD1
TGTGCCAGCAGGCAGGGACAGGGAGGAGAAGCTTTCTTT
CASRQGQGGEAFF
>TRBJ2-3|TRBV4-2|-|14|TRBD2
TGTGCCAGCAGCCAAGAGGGGGGGGCAGATACGCAGTATTTT
CASSQEGGADTQYF
>TRBJ1-5|TRBV15|-|15|-
TGTGCCACCAGCCTAGACAGGAATAGCAATCAGCCCCAGCATTTT
CATSLDRNSNQPQHF
>TRBJ1-2|TRBV5-1|few|16|TRBD1
TGCGCCAGCAGCTTGGGGGGACAGGCGTCCTCTTATGGCTACACCTTC
CASSLGGQASSYGYTF
>TRBJ2-1|TRBV19|-|14|-
TGTGCCAGTAGTCCTGACAGAAACTACAATGAGCAGTTCTTC
CASSPDRNYNEQFF
>TRBJ1-5|TRBV28|few|12|-
TGTGCCAGCAGTCCCCCTCGAGGGCCCCAGCATTTT
CASSPPRGPQHF
>TRBJ1-3|TRBV18|-|14|-
TGTGCCAGCTCACCCGGAGGCTCTGGAAACACCATATATTTT
CASSPGGSGNTIYF
>TRBJ1-3|TRBV5-1|-|17|TRBD1
TGCGCCAGCAGCTCGACTTTTCAGGGGGGAGGAGGAAACACCATATATTTT
CASSSTFQGGGGNTIYF
>TRBJ2-7|TRBV5-1|-|15|TRBD1
TGCGCCAGCAGCTTGGCGGGACAGAATTCCTACGAGCAGTACTTC
CASSLAGQNSYEQYF
>TRBJ2-1|TRBV5-1|-|14|TRBD1
TGCGCCAGCAGCATAGGGGGCGAAAACAATGAGCAGTTCTTC
CASSIGGENNEQFF
>TRBJ2-7|TRBV29-1|-|13|-
TGCAGCGTTTGGGCAAACGAAAAATACGAGCAGTACTTC
CSVWANEKYEQYF
>TRBJ1-4|TRBV6-5|-|14|TRBD1
TGTGCCAGCATGCTGGACAGGGGTAATGAAAAACTGTTTTTT
CASMLDRGNEKLFF